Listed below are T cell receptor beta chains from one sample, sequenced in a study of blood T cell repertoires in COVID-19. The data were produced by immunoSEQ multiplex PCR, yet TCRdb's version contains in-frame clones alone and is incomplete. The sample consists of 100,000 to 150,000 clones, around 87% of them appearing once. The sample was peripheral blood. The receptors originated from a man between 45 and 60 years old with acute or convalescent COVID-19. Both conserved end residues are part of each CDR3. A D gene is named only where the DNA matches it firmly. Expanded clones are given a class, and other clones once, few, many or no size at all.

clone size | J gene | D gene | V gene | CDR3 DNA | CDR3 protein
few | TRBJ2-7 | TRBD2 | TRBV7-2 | TGTGCCAGCAGCTTAGAACTAGCGGGAGGCCCCGCCTACGAGCAGTACTTC | CASSLELAGGPAYEQYF
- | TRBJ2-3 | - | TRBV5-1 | TGCGCCAGCAGCTTGGCCCGGGACAAGTCAGCGGGAAGGGCAGATACGCAGTATTTT | CASSLARDKSAGRADTQYF
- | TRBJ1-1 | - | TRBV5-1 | TGCGCCAGCAGCTTGGAACAGGCGGTCAACACTGAAGCTTTCTTT | CASSLEQAVNTEAFF
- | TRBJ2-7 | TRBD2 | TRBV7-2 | TGTGCCAGCAGTTATAGCGGGACCTACGAGCAGTACTTC | CASSYSGTYEQYF
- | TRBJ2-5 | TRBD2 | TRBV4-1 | TGCGCCAGCAGCCGGTCGCGGGAGTCCCAAGAGACCCAGTACTTC | CASSRSRESQETQYF
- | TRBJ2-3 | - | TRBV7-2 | TGTGCCAGCAGCTTAATGCAGGGAAGACCGACAGATACGCAGTATTTT | CASSLMQGRPTDTQYF
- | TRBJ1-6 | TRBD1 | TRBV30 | TGTGCCTTACAGGGGGGTAATTCACCCCTCCACTTT | CALQGGNSPLHF
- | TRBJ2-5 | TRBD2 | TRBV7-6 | TGTGCCAGCAGCAAAAGGTTAGGACTAGCGGGAGAGACCCAGTACTTC | CASSKRLGLAGETQYF
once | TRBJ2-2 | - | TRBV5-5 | TGTGCCAGCAGACTGAGGCGGGAGAACACCGGGGAGCTGTTTTTT | CASRLRRENTGELFF
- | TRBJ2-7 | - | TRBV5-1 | TGCGCCAGCAGCTTCACAGGGGAGCGGGCCTACGAGCAGTACTTC | CASSFTGERAYEQYF
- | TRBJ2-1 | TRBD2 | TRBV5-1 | TGCGCCAGCAGCTCGCGTAGCGGGAGGGTTGATGAGCAGTTCTTC | CASSSRSGRVDEQFF
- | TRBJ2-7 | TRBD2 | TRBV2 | TGTGCCAGCTTGCGGGAGGCCGGGGGGGAGCAGTACTTC | CASLREAGGEQYF
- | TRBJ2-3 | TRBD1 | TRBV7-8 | TGTGCCAGCAGCCTACGCCGGGACAGGGGCACAGATACGCAGTATTTT | CASSLRRDRGTDTQYF
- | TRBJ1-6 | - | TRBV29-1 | TGCAGCGTTGGATCCACACGTAATTCACCCCTCCACTTT | CSVGSTRNSPLHF
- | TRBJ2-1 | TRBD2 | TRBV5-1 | TGCGCCAGCAGCTTGGCCCCGGGGGGAAATGAGCAGTTCTTC | CASSLAPGGNEQFF
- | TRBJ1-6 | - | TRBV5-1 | TGCGCCAGCAGCTTGGGTATCGAGGGTTCACCCCTCCACTTT | CASSLGIEGSPLHF
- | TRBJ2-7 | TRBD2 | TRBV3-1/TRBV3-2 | TGTGCCAGCAGCCAAGGGCTAGCGGGAGCCAGCTCCTACGAGCAGTACTTC | CASSQGLAGASSYEQYF
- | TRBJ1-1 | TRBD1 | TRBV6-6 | TGTGCCAGCAGCACAAGACAGGGAAACACTGAAGCTTTCTTT | CASSTRQGNTEAFF
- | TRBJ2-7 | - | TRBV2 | TGTGCCAGCAGGGCCACTATACAAACCTACGAGCAGTACTTC | CASRATIQTYEQYF
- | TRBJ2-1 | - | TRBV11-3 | TGTGCCAGCAGCTTAGATCGCGCGGGAGTAGGGGGTTACAATGAGCAGTTCTTC | CASSLDRAGVGGYNEQFF
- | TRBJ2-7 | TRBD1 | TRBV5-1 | TGCGCCAGCAGTTGGACCGGGACAGGGGGAGGCGAGCAGTACTTC | CASSWTGTGGGEQYF
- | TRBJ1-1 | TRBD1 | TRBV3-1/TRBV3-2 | TGTGCCAGCAGCCAAGATTTCTGGGACAGCATGAACACTGAAGCTTTCTTT | CASSQDFWDSMNTEAFF
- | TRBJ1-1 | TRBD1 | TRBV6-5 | TGTGCCAGCAGACCAGCGACAGGGGCCGCTGAAGCTTTCTTT | CASRPATGAAEAFF
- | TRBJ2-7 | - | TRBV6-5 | TGTGCCAGCCAGAACTCCTACGAGCAGTACTTC | CASQNSYEQYF
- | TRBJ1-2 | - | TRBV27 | TGTGCCAGCAAGCAGGGGCGTTTTGGCTACACCTTC | CASKQGRFGYTF
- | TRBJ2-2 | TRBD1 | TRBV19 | TGTGCCAGTAGCCCTTTTACAGGGGGCTATACCGGGGAGCTGTTTTTT | CASSPFTGGYTGELFF
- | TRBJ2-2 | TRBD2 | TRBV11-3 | TGTGCCAGCAGCCCCCGACTAGCGGGAGCCGGGGAGCTGTTTTTT | CASSPRLAGAGELFF
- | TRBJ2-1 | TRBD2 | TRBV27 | TGTGCCAGCAGTTTCTTAGGGACTACCTACCTGAGCTACAATGAGCAGTTCTTC | CASSFLGTTYLSYNEQFF
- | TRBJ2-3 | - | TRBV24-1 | TGTGCCACCAGTGATGGGGGGTCCACAGATACGCAGTATTTT | CATSDGGSTDTQYF
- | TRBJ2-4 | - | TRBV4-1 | TGCGCCAGCAGCCAGGAGAGGGTCCAAAACATTCAGTACTTC | CASSQERVQNIQYF
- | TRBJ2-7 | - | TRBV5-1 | TGCGCCAGCAGCCCCGAGGGGGCTAGCGGGTACGAGCAGTACTTC | CASSPEGASGYEQYF
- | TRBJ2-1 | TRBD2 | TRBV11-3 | TGTGCCAGCAGCTTAGTTGTGGCGGGAGTTGGCGCTGAGCAGTTCTTC | CASSLVVAGVGAEQFF
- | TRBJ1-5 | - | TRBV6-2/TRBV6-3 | TGTGCCAGCAGTTCCCCGGGGGATGGGCCCCAGCATTTT | CASSSPGDGPQHF
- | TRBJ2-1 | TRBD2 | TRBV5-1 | TGCGCCAGCAGCTTGGGTAGCGGGAGGGCCCGGGATGAGCAGTTCTTC | CASSLGSGRARDEQFF
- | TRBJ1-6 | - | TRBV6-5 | TGTGCCAGCAGTTTCGAGGACAAATGGTCACCCCTCCACTTT | CASSFEDKWSPLHF
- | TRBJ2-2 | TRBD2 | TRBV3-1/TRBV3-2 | TGTGCCAGCAGCCGGTGGCGGGAGGGCTTTGGCACCGGGGAGCTGTTTTTT | CASSRWREGFGTGELFF
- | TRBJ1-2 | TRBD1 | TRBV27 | TGTGCCAGCAGTTCCAGGACAGGGCTCAGGGGCTACACCTTC | CASSSRTGLRGYTF
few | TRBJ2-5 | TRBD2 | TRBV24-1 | TGTGCCACCTCGGCGGGAGGGGAGACCCAGTACTTC | CATSAGGETQYF
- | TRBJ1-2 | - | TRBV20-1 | TGCAGTGCTAGTAACGGCGGAGTAAGTGGCTACACCTTC | CSASNGGVSGYTF
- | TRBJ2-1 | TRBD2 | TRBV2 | TGTGCCAGCAGTGCACCGTTAGCGGGAGAGGAAGACAATGAGCAGTTCTTC | CASSAPLAGEEDNEQFF
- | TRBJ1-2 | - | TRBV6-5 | TGTGCCAGCAGTTACTCCGGAGACTCTTATGGCTACACCTTC | CASSYSGDSYGYTF
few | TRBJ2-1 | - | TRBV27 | TGTGCCAGCAGTTTTCAGGGGCCCCTCGACTACAATGAGCAGTTCTTC | CASSFQGPLDYNEQFF
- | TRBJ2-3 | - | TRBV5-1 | TGCGCCAGCAGCTTGGGACTCCGGGCGGAGGCAGATACGCAGTATTTT | CASSLGLRAEADTQYF
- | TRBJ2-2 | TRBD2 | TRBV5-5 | TGTGCCAGCAGCTTGGGGACTAGCGCCGGGGAGCTGTTTTTT | CASSLGTSAGELFF
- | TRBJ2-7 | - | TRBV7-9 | TGTGCCAGCAGCCGTGGCGGCACTAGTGGGAACCACGAGCAGTACTTC | CASSRGGTSGNHEQYF
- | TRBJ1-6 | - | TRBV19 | TGTGCCAGTAGTTGGCAGAATAATAATTCACCCCTCCACTTT | CASSWQNNNSPLHF
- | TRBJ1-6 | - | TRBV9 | TGTGCCAGCAGCTGGCTGGGAGGGGGAACTAATTCACCCCTCCACTTT | CASSWLGGGTNSPLHF
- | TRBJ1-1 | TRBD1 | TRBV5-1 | TGCGCCAGCGGTGGGGACAGACCGAACACTGAAGCTTTCTTT | CASGGDRPNTEAFF
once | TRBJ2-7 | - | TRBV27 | TGTGCCAGCAGACCGAAAGGGCAGGGCTACGAGCAGTACTTC | CASRPKGQGYEQYF
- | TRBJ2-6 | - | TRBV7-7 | TGTGCCAGCAGCCCTGGAGGGCTCTCTGGGGCCAACGTCCTGACTTTC | CASSPGGLSGANVLTF
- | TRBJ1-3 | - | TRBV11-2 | TGTGCCAGCCCTAGCGGGGGGGTCTCTGGAAACACCATATATTTT | CASPSGGVSGNTIYF
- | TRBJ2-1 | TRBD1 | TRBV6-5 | TGTGCCAGCAGGGACAGGGGGCGGAATGAGCAGTTCTTC | CASRDRGRNEQFF
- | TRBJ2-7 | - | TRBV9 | TGTGCCAGCAGCGGCGGAACAGGGTTTGGATACGAGCAGTACTTC | CASSGGTGFGYEQYF
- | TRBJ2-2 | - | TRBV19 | TGTGCCAGTCGGGGGGGCGGGTTCGACAGGGGGTCCGGGGAGCTGTTTTTT | CASRGGGFDRGSGELFF
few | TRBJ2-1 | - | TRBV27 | TGTGCCAGCAGTTTAGTCCCACAGAGGACTGGAAACAATGAGCAGTTCTTC | CASSLVPQRTGNNEQFF
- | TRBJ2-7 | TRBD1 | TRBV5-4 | TGTGCCAGCAGCCGGGGGGGGACAGGGGCCTACGAGCAGTACTTC | CASSRGGTGAYEQYF
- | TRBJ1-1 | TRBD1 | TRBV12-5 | TGTGCTAGTGGCTGGGACAGGGGGATTGAAGCTTTCTTT | CASGWDRGIEAFF
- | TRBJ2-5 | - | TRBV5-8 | TGTGCCAGCAGCTGGGCCGAGACCCAGTACTTC | CASSWAETQYF